The 3 T cell receptor beta chains reported below all come from one sample, sequenced in a study of early T cells in non-severe SARS-CoV-2 infection. Using its own MiXCR run on the 5' RACE reads, TCRdb lists one record per CDR3 protein. The repertoire holds approximately 76,000 distinct CDR3 sequences, with about an eighth as singletons. What was sequenced was whole blood. These receptors were collected from an adult who was a healthcare worker with PCR-confirmed SARS-CoV-2 infection or an uninfected control (not recorded which).

This clonotype has more than one count but fewer than ten. The chain couples TRBV5-1 to TRBJ2-1; 8 bases match TRBD1. The CDR3 length is 15 residues. With 0 bases clipped from V and 2 bases from J, the junction kept 1 base outside the gene matches. From germline, CDR1 is SGHRS and CDR2 YFSETQ. This CDR3 is CASSLVQGAYNEQFF. As DNA, the CDR3 is TGCGCCAGCAGCTTGGTACAGGGGGCCTACAATGAGCAGTTCTTC.

Ten or more counts support this clonotype. This rearrangement joins TRBV11-2 to TRBJ2-1; D call uncertain. This CDR3 spans 14 amino acids. Germline values: CDR1 SGHAT, CDR2 FQNNGV. The V and J ends lost 5 bases and 0 bases respectively, with 8 bases between them. The CDR3 region is CASSPWTSYNEQFF. CDR3 in DNA: TGTGCCAGCAGCCCGTGGACCTCCTACAATGAGCAGTTCTTC.

This clonotype was observed a few times. The CDR3 spells CASSPNRDRLGEKLFF. CDR3 sequence (DNA): TGTGCCAGCAGCCCCAACCGGGACAGGTTGGGGGAAAAACTGTTTTTT. V gene TRBV5-5 combines with J gene TRBJ1-4; 8 bases are shared with TRBD1. V shed 4 bases, J shed 8 bases, and the junction held 13 bases outside the gene matches. The CDR3 has 16 residues. Germline CDR1 reads SGHKS; CDR2 reads YYEKEE (reference sequence).